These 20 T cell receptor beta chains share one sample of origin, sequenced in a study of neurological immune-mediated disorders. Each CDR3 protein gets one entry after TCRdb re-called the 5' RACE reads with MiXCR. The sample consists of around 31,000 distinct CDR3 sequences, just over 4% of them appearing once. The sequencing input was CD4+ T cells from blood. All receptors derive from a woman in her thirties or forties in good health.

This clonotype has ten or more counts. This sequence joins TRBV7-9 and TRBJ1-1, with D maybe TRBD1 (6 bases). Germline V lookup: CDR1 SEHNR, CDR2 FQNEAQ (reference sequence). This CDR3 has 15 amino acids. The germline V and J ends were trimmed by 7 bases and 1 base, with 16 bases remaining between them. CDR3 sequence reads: CASNLGQTKNTEAFF. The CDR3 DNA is TGTGCCAGCAACCTGGGACAAACGAAGAACACTGAAGCTTTCTTT.

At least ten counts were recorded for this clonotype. The CDR3 region has the DNA TGCAGCGTGCAGCCGGGACTAGCGGGGGTCACAGATACGCAGTATTTT. It is translated as CSVQPGLAGVTDTQYF. This chain joins TRBV29-1 and TRBJ2-3; 14 nucleotides align to TRBD2. The CDR3 has 16 amino acids. Unmatched junction bases numbered 7, after V lost 6 bases and J lost 2 bases. CDR1 is SQVTM and CDR2 is ANQGSEA in the germline V gene.

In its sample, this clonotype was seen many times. The CDR3, as DNA: TGTGCCAGCAGCTCAACAGCTTCCCCCGGGGAGCTGTTTTTT. It encodes CASSSTASPGELFF. The chain recombines TRBV7-2 with TRBJ2-2; no reliable D call. V was pared by 4 bases and J by 6 bases, with 12 bases between. The CDR3 contains 14 residues. The germline CDR1 and CDR2 sequences are SGHTA and FQGNSA.

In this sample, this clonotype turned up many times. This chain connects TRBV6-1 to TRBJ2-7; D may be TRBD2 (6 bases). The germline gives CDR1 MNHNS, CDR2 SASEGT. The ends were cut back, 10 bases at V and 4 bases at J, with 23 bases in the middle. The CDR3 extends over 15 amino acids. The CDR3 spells CATRPQAYGRYEQYF. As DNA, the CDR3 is TGTGCCACCCGACCCCAGGCCTACGGGAGATACGAGCAGTACTTC.

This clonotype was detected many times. The DNA of the CDR3 is TGCAGCGCTCGACGGGACAGAGATGAAAAACTGTTTTTT. It encodes CSARRDRDEKLFF. This rearrangement joins TRBV29-1 to TRBJ1-4; 7 bases align to TRBD1. The CDR3 is 13 amino acids. Per germline, CDR1 SQVTM and CDR2 ANQGSEA. V lost 7 bases to trimming and J lost 6 bases; unmatched junction nucleotides: 8. Full variable domain (outside the CDR3, taken from reference TRBV29-1 and TRBJ1-4): SAVISQKPSRDICQRGTSLTIQCQVDSQVTMMFWYRQQPGQSLTLIATANQGSEATYESGFVIDKFPISRPNLTFSTLTVSNMSPEDSSIYLCSARRDRDEKLFFGSGTQLSVL.

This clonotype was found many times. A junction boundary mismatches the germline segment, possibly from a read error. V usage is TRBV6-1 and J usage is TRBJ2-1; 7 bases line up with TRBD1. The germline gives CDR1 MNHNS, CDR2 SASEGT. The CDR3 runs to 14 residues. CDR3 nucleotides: TGTGCCAGCAGTGATCCCCTTCAACAGGGGCTCGGGTACTTC. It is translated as CASSDPLQQGLGYF.

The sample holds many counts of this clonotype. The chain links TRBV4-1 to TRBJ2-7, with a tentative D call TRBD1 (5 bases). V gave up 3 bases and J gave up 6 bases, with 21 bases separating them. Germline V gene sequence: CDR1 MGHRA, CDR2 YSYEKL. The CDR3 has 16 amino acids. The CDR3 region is CASSQDLRAKGSEQYF. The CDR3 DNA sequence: TGCGCCAGCAGCCAGGATCTCAGGGCTAAAGGCTCCGAGCAGTACTTC.

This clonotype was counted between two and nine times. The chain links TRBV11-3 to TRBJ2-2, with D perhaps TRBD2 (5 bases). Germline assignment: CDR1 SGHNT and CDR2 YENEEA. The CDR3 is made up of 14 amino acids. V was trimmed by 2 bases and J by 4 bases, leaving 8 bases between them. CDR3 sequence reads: CASSLPRGTGELFF. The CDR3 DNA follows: TGTGCCAGCAGCTTACCTCGGGGCACCGGGGAGCTGTTTTTT.

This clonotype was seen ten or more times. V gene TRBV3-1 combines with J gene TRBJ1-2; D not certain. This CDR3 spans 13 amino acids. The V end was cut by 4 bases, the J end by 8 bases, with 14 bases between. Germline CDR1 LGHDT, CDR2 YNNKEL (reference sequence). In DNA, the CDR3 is TGTGCCAGCAGCCTTCTGGGATTCTTGGGCTACACCTTC. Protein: CASSLLGFLGYTF.

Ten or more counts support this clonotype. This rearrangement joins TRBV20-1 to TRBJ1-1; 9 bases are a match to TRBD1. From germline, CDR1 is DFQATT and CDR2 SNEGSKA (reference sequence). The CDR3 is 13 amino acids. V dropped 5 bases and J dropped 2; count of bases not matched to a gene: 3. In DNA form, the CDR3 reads TGCAGTGCTTTGGGACAGGGCAACACTGAAGCTTTCTTT. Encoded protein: CSALGQGNTEAFF.

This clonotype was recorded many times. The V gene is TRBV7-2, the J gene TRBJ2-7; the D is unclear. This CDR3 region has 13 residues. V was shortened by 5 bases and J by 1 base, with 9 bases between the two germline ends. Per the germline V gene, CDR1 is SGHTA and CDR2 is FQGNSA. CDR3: CASSRLPSYEQYF. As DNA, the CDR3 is TGTGCCAGCAGCCGACTCCCTTCCTACGAGCAGTACTTC.

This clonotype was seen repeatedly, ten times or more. CDR3 DNA sequence: TGTGCCAGCAGTTCGGGACTAGCGGGTACTAGGGGCTATGAGCAGTTCTTC. The encoded protein is CASSSGLAGTRGYEQFF. The rearrangement links TRBV12-3 or TRBV12-4 to TRBJ2-1, with TRBD2 matching 12 bases. This CDR3 has 17 amino acids. V shed 4 bases, J shed 8 bases, and the junction held 12 bases outside the gene matches.

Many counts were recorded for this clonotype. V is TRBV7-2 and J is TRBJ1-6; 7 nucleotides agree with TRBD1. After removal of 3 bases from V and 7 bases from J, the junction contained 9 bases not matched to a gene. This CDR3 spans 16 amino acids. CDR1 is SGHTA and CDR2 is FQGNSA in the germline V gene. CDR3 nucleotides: TGTGCCAGCAGCTTTGCAACCGGGACAGAGAATTCACCCCTCCACTTT. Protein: CASSFATGTENSPLHF. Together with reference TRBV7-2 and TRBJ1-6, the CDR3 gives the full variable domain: GAGVSQSPSNKVTEKGKDVELRCDPISGHTALYWYRQSLGQGLEFLIYFQGNSAPDKSGLPSDRFSAERTGGSVSTLTIQRTQQEDSAVYLCASSFATGTENSPLHFGNGTRLTVT.

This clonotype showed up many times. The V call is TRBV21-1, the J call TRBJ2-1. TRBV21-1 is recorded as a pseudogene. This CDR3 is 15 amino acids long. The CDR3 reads CASTPDGSSYNEQFF. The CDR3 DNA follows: TGTGCCAGCACTCCGGACGGGAGCTCCTACAATGAGCAGTTCTTC.

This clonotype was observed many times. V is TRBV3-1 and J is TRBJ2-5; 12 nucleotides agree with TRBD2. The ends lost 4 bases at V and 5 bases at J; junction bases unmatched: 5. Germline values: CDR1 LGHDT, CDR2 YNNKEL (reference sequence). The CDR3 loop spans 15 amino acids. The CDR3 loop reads CASSRRLAGVETQYF. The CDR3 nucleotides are TGTGCCAGCAGCCGGCGACTAGCGGGGGTGGAGACCCAGTACTTC.

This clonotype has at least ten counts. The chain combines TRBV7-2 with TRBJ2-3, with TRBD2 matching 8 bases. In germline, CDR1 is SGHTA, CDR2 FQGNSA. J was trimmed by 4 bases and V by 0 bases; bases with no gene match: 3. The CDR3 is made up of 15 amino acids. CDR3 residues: CASSLAGTSADTQYF. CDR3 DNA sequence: TGTGCCAGCAGCTTAGCCGGGACTAGTGCAGATACGCAGTATTTT.

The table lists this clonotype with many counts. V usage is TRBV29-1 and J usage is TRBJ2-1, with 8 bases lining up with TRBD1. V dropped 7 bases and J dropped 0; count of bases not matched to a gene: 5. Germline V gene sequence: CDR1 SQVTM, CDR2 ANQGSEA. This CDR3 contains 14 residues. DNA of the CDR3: TGCAGCGAGCAGGGGGCGGGCTCCTACAATGAGCAGTTCTTC. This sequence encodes CSEQGAGSYNEQFF.

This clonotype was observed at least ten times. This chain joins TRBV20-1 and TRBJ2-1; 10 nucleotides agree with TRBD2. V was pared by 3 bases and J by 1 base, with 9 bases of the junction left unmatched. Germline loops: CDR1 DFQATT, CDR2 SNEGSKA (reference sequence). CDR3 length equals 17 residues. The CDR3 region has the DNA TGCAGTGCTAGCAGCCGTGGACTAGCGGAATCCTACAATGAGCAGTTCTTC. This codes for CSASSRGLAESYNEQFF.

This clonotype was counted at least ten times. CDR3 protein: CASSVDRGLRAEQYF. The CDR3 DNA is TGTGCCAGCAGCGTAGATAGGGGCTTGCGGGCCGAGCAGTACTTC. This sequence joins TRBV9 and TRBJ2-7; either TRBD1 or TRBD2 may fit D (5 bases each). V lost 0 bases and J 6 bases, leaving 16 bases between the germline ends. Looked up from germline, CDR1 is SGDLS and CDR2 is YYNGEE. This CDR3 has 15 amino acids. The variable domain in full, completed from reference TRBV9 and TRBJ2-7, reads DSGVTQTPKHLITATGQRVTLRCSPRSGDLSVYWYQQSLDQGLQFLIQYYNGEERAKGNILERFSAQQFPDLHSELNLSSLELGDSALYFCASSVDRGLRAEQYFGPGTRLTVT.

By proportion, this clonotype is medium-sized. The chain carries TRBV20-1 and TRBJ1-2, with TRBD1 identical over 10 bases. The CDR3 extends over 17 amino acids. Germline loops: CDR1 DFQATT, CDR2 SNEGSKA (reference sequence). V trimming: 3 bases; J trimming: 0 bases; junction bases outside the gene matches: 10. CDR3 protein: CSARGGDRGLTNYGYTF. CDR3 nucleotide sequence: TGCAGTGCTAGGGGGGGGGACAGGGGCCTCACTAACTATGGCTACACCTTC.